The T cell receptor beta chain under discussion was sequenced for a study of T cell repertoires in ileal Crohn's disease. The CDR3 sequence is 15 residues long. The V gene's germline CDR1 is SGHTA and CDR2 FQGNSA. V was clipped by 0 bases and J by 5 bases, with 10 bases between them. Time point given: neoterminal ileum biopsy at postoperative endoscopy, about 6 months after surgery. Clones were read by immunoSEQ multiplex PCR, and TCRdb kept only the in-frame ones, dropping some. The data contain some 9,200 clones, 79% of them singletons. In its sample, this clone was seen a few times. The sample comprised ileal tissue. This chain connects TRBV7-2 to TRBJ2-2; tentatively, D is TRBD1 (5 bases). The receptor comes from an adult with Crohn's disease. CDR3 DNA: TGTGCCAGCAGCTTAGCGCAGGGTCGGACCGGGGAGCTGTTTTTT. Its protein product is CASSLAQGRTGELFF.